The count of the clone carrying this T cell receptor beta chain is one. This sample is part of a study of shared clonotypes between healthy human individuals. Per the germline V gene, CDR1 is SGHTA and CDR2 is FQGNSA. V gave up 1 base and J gave up 4 bases, with 15 bases separating them. The length of the CDR3 is 16 residues. Repertoires were generated with immunoSEQ multiplex PCR, while TCRdb's copy carries only in-frame clones and drops some. The sample carries about 320,000 clones, around 87% recorded once. The J gene is TRBJ2-3, the V gene TRBV7-2; D unresolved. This sequence originates from a man between 18 and 35 years old in good health. The sequencing input was memory CD8+ T cells sorted from blood. Subset meaning: CD45RO+ cells pooled with CCR7-negative TemRA cells. CDR3: CASSLEIYDEADTQYF. CDR3 bases: TGTGCCAGCAGCTTAGAGATATACGACGAAGCAGATACGCAGTATTTT.